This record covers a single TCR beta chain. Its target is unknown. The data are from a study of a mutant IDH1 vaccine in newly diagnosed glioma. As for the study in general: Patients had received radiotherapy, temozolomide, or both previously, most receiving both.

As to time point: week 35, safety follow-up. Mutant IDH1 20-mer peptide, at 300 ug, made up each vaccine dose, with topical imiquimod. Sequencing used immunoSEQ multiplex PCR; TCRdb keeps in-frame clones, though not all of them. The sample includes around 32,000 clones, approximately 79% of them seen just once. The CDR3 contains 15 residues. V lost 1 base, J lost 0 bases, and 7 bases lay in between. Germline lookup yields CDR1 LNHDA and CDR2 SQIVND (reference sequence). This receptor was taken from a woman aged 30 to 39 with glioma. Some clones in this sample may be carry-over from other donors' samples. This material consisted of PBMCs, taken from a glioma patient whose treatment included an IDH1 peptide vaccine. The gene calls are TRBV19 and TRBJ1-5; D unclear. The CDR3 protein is CASSIARYSNQPQHF. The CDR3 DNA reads TGTGCCAGTAGTATAGCCCGCTATAGCAATCAGCCCCAGCATTTT. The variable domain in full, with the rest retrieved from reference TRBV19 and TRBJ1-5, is DGGITQSPKYLFRKEGQNVTLSCEQNLNHDAMYWYRQDPGQGLRLIYYSQIVNDFQKGDIAEGYSVSREKKESFPLTVTSAQKNPTAFYLCASSIARYSNQPQHFGDGTRLSIL.